This T cell receptor (beta chain) appears in the sequencing data of a study of blood T cell repertoires in COVID-19. Study processing details: Using reference gene primer amplification, nucleated cell counts were estimated. Using immunoSEQ multiplex PCR, the repertoire was profiled, and TCRdb retains in-frame clones only, with some absent. V and J calls and clone size are copied from that table; D and trimming were computed from the DNA. The table records fewer than 250,000 clones, 86% of them present only once. V gave up 4 bases and J gave up 4 bases; unmatched junction bases: 7. The CDR3 consists of 14 residues. Germline CDR1 reads SGHNT; CDR2 reads YYREEE (reference sequence). Seattle researchers signed up patients amid active infection and tracked them longitudinally.

Sequencing was carried out using peripheral blood. The sequence derives from a woman older than 75 with COVID-19, enrolled during active disease. The chain has TRBV5-4 and TRBJ1-1, with 7 bases identical to TRBD1. In DNA, the CDR3 is TGTGCCAGCAGCCCCCCCGACAGGGCCACTGAAGCTTTCTTT. This gives the protein CASSPPDRATEAFF.